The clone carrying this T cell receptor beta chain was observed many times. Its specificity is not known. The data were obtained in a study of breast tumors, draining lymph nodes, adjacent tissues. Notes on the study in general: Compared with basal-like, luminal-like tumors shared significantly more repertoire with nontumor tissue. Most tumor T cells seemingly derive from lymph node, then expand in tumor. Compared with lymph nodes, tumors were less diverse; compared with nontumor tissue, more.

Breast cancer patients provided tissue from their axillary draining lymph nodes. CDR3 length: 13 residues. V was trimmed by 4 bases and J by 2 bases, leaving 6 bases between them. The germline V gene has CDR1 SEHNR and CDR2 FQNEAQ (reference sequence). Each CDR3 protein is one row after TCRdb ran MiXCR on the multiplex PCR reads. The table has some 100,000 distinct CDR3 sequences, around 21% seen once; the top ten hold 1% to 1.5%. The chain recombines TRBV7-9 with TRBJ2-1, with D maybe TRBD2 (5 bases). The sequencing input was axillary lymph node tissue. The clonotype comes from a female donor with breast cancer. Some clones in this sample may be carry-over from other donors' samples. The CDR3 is CASSSGTYNEQFF. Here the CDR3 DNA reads TGTGCCAGCAGCTCGGGAACCTACAATGAGCAGTTCTTC. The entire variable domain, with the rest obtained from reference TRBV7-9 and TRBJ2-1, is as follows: DTGVSQNPRHKITKRGQNVTFRCDPISEHNRLYWYRQTLGQGPEFLTYFQNEAQLEKSRLLSDRFSAERPKGSFSTLEIQRTEQGDSAMYLCASSSGTYNEQFFGPGTRLTVL.